This T cell receptor beta chain is drawn from a study of T cells after posttransplantation cyclophosphamide. Busulfan-fludarabine conditioning, marrow transplant, and cyclophosphamide on days +3 and +4 were administered. Comments on this clone: Its antigen is currently unknown.

V was pared by 4 bases and J by 5 bases, with 7 bases of the junction left unmatched. The CDR3 extends over 16 amino acids. CDR1 SGHRS and CDR2 YFSETQ come from the germline V gene. The assay was immunoSEQ multiplex PCR, and TCRdb's table has in-frame clones only and misses some. Among thousands of clones, 82% were seen once, and the ten largest hold roughly 17%. Findings of the study overall: Tissue-infiltrating T cells from skin or gut overlapped little with blood T cells. Donor CD8+ memory clones often dominated recipient blood repertoires at later times.

Sequencing used CD4+ T cells sorted from blood, obtained 950 to 1,200 days after allogeneic stem cell transplant with posttransplant cyclophosphamide. This TCR came from a female patient between 40 and 55 years old who received an allogeneic stem cell transplant from a related donor, was CMV-positive, and had no GVHD. The graft donor may have contributed some T cells. The chain employs TRBV5-1 and TRBJ2-2; 11 bases line up with TRBD1. The CDR3 DNA follows: TGCGCCAGCAGCCCCGGACAGGGGGCGAGGACCGGGGAGCTGTTTTTT. This translates into CASSPGQGARTGELFF.